This is a list of T cell receptor beta chains from one sample in a study of identical twins. TCRdb itself ran the 5' RACE reads through MiXCR, one entry per CDR3 protein. Of some 690,000 distinct CDR3 sequences detected, around 20% appear once; the ten largest clones hold approximately 4.3%. This sample also belongs to another study, concerning T cells expressing NK-cell markers.

The sequencing sample was made of PBMCs. The receptors stem from a woman aged 18-29 years in good health. The conserved cysteine and the conserved F or W are not part of the CDR3 here.

ASRVRGRLSTGELF,TRBV19,TRBJ2-2
ATSAGPSSYNEQF,TRBV24-1,TRBJ2-1
ASRRTNQAYGYT,TRBV27,TRBJ1-2
ASSVWGQGAEAGELF,TRBV9,TRBJ2-2
ASNPSGGLGETQY,TRBV9,TRBJ2-5
ASSSATTSGSYNEQF,TRBV12-3/TRBV12-4,TRBJ2-1
ASSLDPGGPDTQY,TRBV7-2,TRBJ2-3
ASSEGLVAANTGELF,TRBV10-1,TRBJ2-2
SAEEVRGSNSPLH,TRBV20-1,TRBJ1-6
ASSKGDREAF,TRBV27,TRBJ1-1
ASSQESNYEQY,TRBV18,TRBJ2-7
SASELITEQF,TRBV20-1,TRBJ2-1
ASHVVGNEQF,TRBV5-1,TRBJ2-1
ASSGSGRVDTQY,TRBV9,TRBJ2-3
ASSYDRLAGVKIDEQF,TRBV6-2/TRBV6-3,TRBJ2-1
SVGCHRRFDQPQH,TRBV29-1,TRBJ1-5
SPVHPGDEQF,TRBV20-1,TRBJ2-1
ASSLTSGFTYEQY,TRBV27,TRBJ2-7
ASSPGWAGEAF,TRBV3-1,TRBJ1-1
ASRVQETQY,TRBV5-1,TRBJ2-5
ASSPGGGAERNEQY,TRBV7-8,TRBJ2-7
SAMEQDSTQY,TRBV20-1,TRBJ2-5
ASSLRQSQGNEKLF,TRBV6-1,TRBJ1-4
ASSLIGRQETQY,TRBV11-3,TRBJ2-5
ASGLPRGVDEQF,TRBV12-5,TRBJ2-1
ATARDRNYGYT,TRBV6-1,TRBJ1-2
SVGRDRAYNYGYT,TRBV29-1,TRBJ1-2
AINGGNTDTQY,TRBV10-3,TRBJ2-3
ASSQELAEGGADTQY,TRBV4-3,TRBJ2-3
ASSLVARGFVANEKLF,TRBV5-5,TRBJ1-4
ASSLVAGTGPYQETQY,TRBV11-2,TRBJ2-5
AISSLAGYNEQF,TRBV10-3,TRBJ2-1
ASSRALLTDTQY,TRBV2,TRBJ2-3
ASSLGASVSYEQY,TRBV7-9,TRBJ2-7
SAHFGLTETQY,TRBV20-1,TRBJ2-5
ASSSPKRGGSVNEQF,TRBV6-5,TRBJ2-1
ASSKDRGGKNIQY,TRBV6-1,TRBJ2-4
SARIAGRQGNQPQH,TRBV20-1,TRBJ1-5
AAKQGAANTGELF,TRBV12-3/TRBV12-4,TRBJ2-2
ASSPGTVSYEQY,TRBV5-1,TRBJ2-7
ATRGTGDTEAF,TRBV24-1,TRBJ1-1
ASSQLMNEQF,TRBV16,TRBJ2-1
ASSWSNTEAF,TRBV5-5,TRBJ1-1
ASSLPQGARYEQY,TRBV7-2,TRBJ2-7
ATKGSTSTQY,TRBV12-3/TRBV12-4,TRBJ2-3
ATSGKTDTIESYSNQPQH,TRBV15,TRBJ1-5
ASSLFQGWSYT,TRBV6-1,TRBJ1-2
ASSLQANGYT,TRBV6-2/TRBV6-3,TRBJ1-2
ASGWDVRH,TRBV6-6,TRBJ1-5
ASSLIGRGETQY,TRBV28,TRBJ2-5
ASSLLGEQETQY,TRBV5-1,TRBJ2-5
ASSLMVTSTDTQY,TRBV7-2,TRBJ2-3
AISGSGRDYEQY,TRBV10-3,TRBJ2-7
ASTLKDGNQPQH,TRBV5-8,TRBJ1-5